One and the same sample provided the 9 T cell receptor beta chains below, sequenced in a study of cytomegalovirus exposure and HLA in healthy donors. A multiplex PCR was run with 60 Vbeta primers and 13 Jbeta primers. Libraries were prepared by immunoSEQ multiplex PCR; TCRdb keeps only in-frame clonotypes and omits some of them. The sample yields some 130,000 clones, 60% to 85% seen once. Source material: PBMCs. Every receptor here comes from a human donor in good health.

The chain combines TRBV27 with TRBJ1-5; D remains ambiguous. V was pared by 6 bases and J by 4 bases, with 7 bases between. The CDR3 loop spans 12 amino acids. Germline V gene lookup returns CDR1 MNHEY and CDR2 SMNVEV (reference sequence). This CDR3 reads CASRNLNQPQHF. CDR3 nucleotides: TGTGCCAGCAGGAATCTAAATCAGCCCCAGCATTTT.

The chain combines TRBV9 with TRBJ2-1, with 12 positions matching TRBD2. The CDR3 is made up of 16 amino acids. Germline CDR1 and CDR2: SGDLS and YYNGEE. Trimming removed 0 bases from V and 9 bases from J; junction bases left unmatched: 7. CDR3 sequence reads: CASSVGLAGAPTEQFF. The CDR3 DNA is TGTGCCAGCAGCGTAGGACTAGCGGGGGCCCCAACTGAGCAGTTCTTC.

The chain combines TRBV19 with TRBJ1-6, with D unclear. The CDR3 contains 15 residues. The V end was cut by 1 base, the J end by 7 bases, with 11 bases between. Germline-derived CDR1 and CDR2 are LNHDA and SQIVND (reference sequence). The CDR3 DNA follows: TGTGCCAGTAGTATAGTTAGGAGTGGGAATTCACCCCTCCACTTT. It codes for CASSIVRSGNSPLHF. Together with reference TRBV19 and TRBJ1-6, the CDR3 gives the full variable domain: DGGITQSPKYLFRKEGQNVTLSCEQNLNHDAMYWYRQDPGQGLRLIYYSQIVNDFQKGDIAEGYSVSREKKESFPLTVTSAQKNPTAFYLCASSIVRSGNSPLHFGNGTRLTVT.

V usage is TRBV29-1 and J usage is TRBJ1-1; D uncertain. Per the germline V gene, CDR1 is SQVTM and CDR2 is ANQGSEA. The CDR3 extends over 13 amino acids. Trimming took 6 bases from V and 3 from J, leaving 14 bases between them. CDR3: CSVALGGDTEAFF. CDR3 DNA: TGCAGCGTCGCGCTTGGCGGGGACACTGAAGCTTTCTTT.

For the CDR3, the DNA is TGCGCCAGCAGCGTTGGCTTTCCCGGACAGTTAAGATTGAACACTGAAGCTTTCTTT. This sequence encodes CASSVGFPGQLRLNTEAFF. This chain joins TRBV5-1 and TRBJ1-1; a weak D match, TRBD1 (6 bases). The CDR3 has 19 amino acids. CDR1 and CDR2 (germline): SGHRS, YFSETQ. V was shortened by 4 bases and J by 0 bases, with 25 bases between the two germline ends.

This rearrangement joins TRBV7-3 to TRBJ2-7; the D is unclear. V gave up 5 bases and J gave up 2 bases, with 10 bases separating them. Germline V gene lookup returns CDR1 SGHTA and CDR2 FQGTGA. The CDR3 runs 13 residues. In DNA form, the CDR3 reads TGTGCCAGCAGCCCCGATGAGACCTACGAGCAGTACTTC. It encodes CASSPDETYEQYF. The whole variable domain, filled in from reference TRBV7-3 and TRBJ2-7, reads GAGVSQTPSNKVTEKGKYVELRCDPISGHTALYWYRQSLGQGPEFLIYFQGTGAADDSGLPNDRFFAVRPEGSVSTLKIQRTERGDSAVYLCASSPDETYEQYFGPGTRLTVT.

This rearrangement joins TRBV5-6 to TRBJ2-3, with a tentative D call TRBD2 (5 bases). V lost 4 bases, J lost 0 bases, and 21 bases lay in between. This CDR3 region has 18 residues. Per the germline V gene, CDR1 is SGHDT and CDR2 is YYEEEE. As DNA, the CDR3 is TGTGCCAGCAGCGGAGGCATCCGCGGCGAGTCCAGCACAGATACGCAGTATTTT. It is translated as CASSGGIRGESSTDTQYF.

The V gene is TRBV7-6, the J gene TRBJ2-1; TRBD2 matches 10 bases. The CDR3 sequence is 14 residues long. Germline CDR1 and CDR2: SGHVS and FNYEAQ. The J segment lost 10 bases and the V segment lost 3 bases, leaving 6 bases of the junction unmatched. The CDR3 loop is CASSFLAGASEQFF. The CDR3 bases are TGTGCCAGCAGCTTTCTAGCGGGGGCATCCGAGCAGTTCTTC.

The CDR3 sequence is CASSLRAYTEAFF. The CDR3 DNA follows: TGTGCCAGCAGTCTCAGGGCGTACACTGAAGCTTTCTTT. The rearrangement links TRBV6-5 to TRBJ1-1, with a weak D call TRBD1 (5 bases). This CDR3 is built from 13 residues. Germline V lookup: CDR1 MNHEY, CDR2 SVGAGI. Trimming stripped 5 bases from V and 3 bases from J, with 10 bases between.